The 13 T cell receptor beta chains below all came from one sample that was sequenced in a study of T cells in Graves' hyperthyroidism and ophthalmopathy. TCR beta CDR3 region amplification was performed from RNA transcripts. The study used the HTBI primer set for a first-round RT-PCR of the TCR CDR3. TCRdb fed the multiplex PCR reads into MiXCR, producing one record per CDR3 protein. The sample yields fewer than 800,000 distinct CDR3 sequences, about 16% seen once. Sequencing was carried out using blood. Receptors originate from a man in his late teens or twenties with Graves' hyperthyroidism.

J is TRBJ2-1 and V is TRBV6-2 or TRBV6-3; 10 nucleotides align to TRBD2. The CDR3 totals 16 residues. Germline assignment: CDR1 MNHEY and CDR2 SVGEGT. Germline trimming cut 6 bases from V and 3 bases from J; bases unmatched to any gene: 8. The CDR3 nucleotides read TGTGCCAGCAGGGACAGCGGGAGGGCCGTCTACAATGAGCAGTTCTTC. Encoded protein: CASRDSGRAVYNEQFF.

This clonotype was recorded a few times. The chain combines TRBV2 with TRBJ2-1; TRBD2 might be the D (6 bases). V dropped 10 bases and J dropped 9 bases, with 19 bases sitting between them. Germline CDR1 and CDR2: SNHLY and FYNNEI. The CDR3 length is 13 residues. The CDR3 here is CAISSVPWGEQFF. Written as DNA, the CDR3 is TGTGCCATCTCTAGCGTCCCGTGGGGTGAGCAGTTCTTC.

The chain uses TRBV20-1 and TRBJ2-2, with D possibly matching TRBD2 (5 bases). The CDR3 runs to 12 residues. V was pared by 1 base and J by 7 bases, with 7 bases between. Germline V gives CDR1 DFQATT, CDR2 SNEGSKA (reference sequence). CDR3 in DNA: TGCAGTGCTAGAGGAGGGTACGGGGAGCTGTTTTTT. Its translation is CSARGGYGELFF.

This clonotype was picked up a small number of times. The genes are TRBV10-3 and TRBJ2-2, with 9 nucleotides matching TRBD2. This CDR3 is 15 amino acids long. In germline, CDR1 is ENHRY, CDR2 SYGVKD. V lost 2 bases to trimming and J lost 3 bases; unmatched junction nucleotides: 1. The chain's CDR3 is CAISEIAGDTGELFF. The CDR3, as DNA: TGTGCCATCAGTGAGATAGCGGGAGACACCGGGGAGCTGTTTTTT.

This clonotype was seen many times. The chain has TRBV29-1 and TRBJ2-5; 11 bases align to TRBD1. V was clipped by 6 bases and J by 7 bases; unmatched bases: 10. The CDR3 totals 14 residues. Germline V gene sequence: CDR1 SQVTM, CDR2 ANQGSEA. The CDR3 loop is CSVGQGAQRPTQYF. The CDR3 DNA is TGCAGCGTAGGACAGGGGGCCCAACGACCGACCCAGTACTTC.

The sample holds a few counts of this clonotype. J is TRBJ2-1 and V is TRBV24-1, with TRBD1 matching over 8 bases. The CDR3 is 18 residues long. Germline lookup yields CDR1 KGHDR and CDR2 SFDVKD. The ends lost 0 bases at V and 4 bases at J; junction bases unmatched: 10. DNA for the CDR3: TGTGCCACCAGTGATTTGGTTCCGGGACAGGACTTATACAATGAGCAGTTCTTC. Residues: CATSDLVPGQDLYNEQFF.

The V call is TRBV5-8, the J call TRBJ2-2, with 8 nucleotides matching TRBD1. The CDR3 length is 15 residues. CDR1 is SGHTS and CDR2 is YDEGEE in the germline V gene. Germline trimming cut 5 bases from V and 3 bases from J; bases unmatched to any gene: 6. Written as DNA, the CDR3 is TGTGCCAGCAGACAGGACAGGGAGGACACCGGGGAGCTGTTTTTT. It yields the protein CASRQDREDTGELFF.

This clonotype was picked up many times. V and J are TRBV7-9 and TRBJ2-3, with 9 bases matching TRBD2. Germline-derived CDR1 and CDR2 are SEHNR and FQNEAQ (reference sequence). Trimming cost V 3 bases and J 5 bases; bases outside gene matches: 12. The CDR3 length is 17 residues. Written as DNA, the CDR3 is TGTGCCAGCAGCTTCTCGACTAGTAGCGGGAGTCAAGATACGCAGTATTTT. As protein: CASSFSTSSGSQDTQYF.

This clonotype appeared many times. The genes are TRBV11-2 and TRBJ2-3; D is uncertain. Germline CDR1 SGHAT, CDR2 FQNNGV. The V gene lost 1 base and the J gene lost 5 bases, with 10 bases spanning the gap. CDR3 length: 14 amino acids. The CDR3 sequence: CASSLGHVGDTQYF. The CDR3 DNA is TGTGCCAGCAGCTTAGGACATGTCGGAGATACGCAGTATTTT. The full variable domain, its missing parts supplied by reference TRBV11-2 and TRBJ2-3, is EAGVAQSPRYKIIEKRQSVAFWCNPISGHATLYWYQQILGQGPKLLIQFQNNGVVDDSQLPKDRFSAERLKGVDSTLKIQPAKLEDSAVYLCASSLGHVGDTQYFGPGTRLTVL.

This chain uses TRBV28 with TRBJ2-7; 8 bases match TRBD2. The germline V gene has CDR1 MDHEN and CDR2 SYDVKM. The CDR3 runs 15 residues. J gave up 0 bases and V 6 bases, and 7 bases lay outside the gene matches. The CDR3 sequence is CASSPSGSFSYEQYF. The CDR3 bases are TGTGCCAGCAGCCCAAGCGGGAGCTTCTCCTACGAGCAGTACTTC.

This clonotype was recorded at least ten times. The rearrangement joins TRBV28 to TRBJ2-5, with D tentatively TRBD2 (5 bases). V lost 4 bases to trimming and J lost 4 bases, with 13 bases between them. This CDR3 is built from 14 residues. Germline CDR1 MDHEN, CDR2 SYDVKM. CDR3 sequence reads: CASSSPGAGETQYF. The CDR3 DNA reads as TGTGCCAGCAGTTCCCCGGGCGCGGGAGAGACCCAGTACTTC.

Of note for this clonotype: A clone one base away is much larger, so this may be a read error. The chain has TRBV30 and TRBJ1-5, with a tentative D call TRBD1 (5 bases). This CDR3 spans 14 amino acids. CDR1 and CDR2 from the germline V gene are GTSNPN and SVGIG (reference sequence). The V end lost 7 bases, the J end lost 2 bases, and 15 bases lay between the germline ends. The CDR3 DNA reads TGTGCCTCCCTTACCCGGGGGGGCAATCAGCCCCAGCATTTT. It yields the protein CASLTRGGNQPQHF.

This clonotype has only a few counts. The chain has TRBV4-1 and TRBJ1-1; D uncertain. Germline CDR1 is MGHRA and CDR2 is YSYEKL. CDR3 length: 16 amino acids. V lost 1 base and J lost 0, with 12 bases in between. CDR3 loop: CASSQVAAAMNTEAFF. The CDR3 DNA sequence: TGCGCCAGCAGCCAAGTAGCAGCAGCTATGAACACTGAAGCTTTCTTT.